This T cell receptor beta chain was sequenced during a study of regulatory T cells in long-lasting Graves disease. Study-wide results and limits: Persistent disease exhibited a predilection for TRBV28, TRBJ1-2 and TRBJ2-5. What was studied was peripheral blood only, and not thyroid tissue.

The time point denotes: newly diagnosed GD, antithyroid drugs for less than 3 months. The TCR library used RNA extracted from PBMCs. The CDR3 contains 13 residues. Between the trimmed V and J ends, which lost 11 bases and 1 base, there was a span of 12 bases. Germline assignment: CDR1 LNHDA and CDR2 SQIVND (reference sequence). To note about this clonotype: Antigen: not known.

iRepertoire HTBI primers and Arm-PCR of CDR3 regions built TCR beta libraries. Each CDR3 protein is one row after TCRdb ran MiXCR on the multiplex PCR reads. The sample has 440,000 or so distinct CDR3 sequences, roughly 17% seen once. This sample was also put to use in a study of T cells in Graves' hyperthyroidism and ophthalmopathy. That paper states: The TCR CDR3 was amplified in a first-round RT-PCR using the HTBI primer set.

This TCR came from a woman in her 30s with Graves disease. The sample here was peripheral blood mononuclear cells (PBMCs), taken at new diagnosis, from a patient treated with antithyroid drugs. The gene calls are TRBV19 and TRBJ1-5, with TRBD1 as a possible D gene (5 bases). CDR3 nucleotide sequence: TGTGCCGGGGCGTATGACAGCAATCAGCCCCAGCATTTT. This codes for CAGAYDSNQPQHF.